This passage covers 7 T cell receptor beta chains from one sample sequenced in a study of blood T cells in healthy people across ages. Next came a second PCR, run for about 6 to 12 cycles, which used a sample-barcoded 5' primer along with a J-beta primer mix. TCRdb fed the 5' RACE reads into MiXCR, producing one record per CDR3 protein. In the table there are some 1.4 million distinct CDR3 sequences, roughly 40% of which are singletons. The specimen was blood. These TCRs come from a woman aged 18-35 years in good health.

This clonotype was recorded a few times. The chain recombines TRBV2 with TRBJ2-3; D unresolved. Trimming took 7 bases from V and 3 from J, leaving 5 bases between them. The germline gives CDR1 SNHLY, CDR2 FYNNEI. The CDR3 is 11 residues long. CDR3 nucleotides: TGTGCCAGCATAGGAACAGATACGCAGTATTTT. Translating it yields CASIGTDTQYF.

The chain combines TRBV10-3 with TRBJ2-1; D perhaps matches TRBD1 (5 bases). V was cut by 3 bases and J by 0 bases, with 18 bases left in between. Germline V gives CDR1 ENHRY, CDR2 SYGVKD. The CDR3 is 18 amino acids. The CDR3 region is CAISERGTAESSYNEQFF. CDR3 coding DNA: TGTGCCATCAGTGAAAGGGGTACGGCGGAAAGCTCCTACAATGAGCAGTTCTTC.

V and J are TRBV10-3 and TRBJ2-3, with 7 positions matching TRBD1. V trimming: 10 bases; J trimming: 2 bases; junction bases outside the gene matches: 6. CDR3 length: 13 residues. CDR1 is ENHRY and CDR2 is SYGVKD in the germline V gene. The DNA of the CDR3 is TGTGCCACCGGACAGGCCAACACAGATACGCAGTATTTT. Protein: CATGQANTDTQYF.

This clonotype was seen more than once but under ten times. The chain recombines TRBV4-1 with TRBJ1-1, with D maybe TRBD1 (6 bases). This CDR3 contains 15 residues. CDR1 is MGHRA, CDR2 YSYEKL, per germline. Trimming shortened V by 3 bases and J by 1 base, and 12 bases separated the two germline ends. The CDR3 sequence: CASSHAPDRNTEAFF. In DNA form, the CDR3 reads TGCGCCAGCAGCCATGCCCCGGACAGGAACACTGAAGCTTTCTTT.

There are a few counts of this clonotype. J is TRBJ1-5 and V is TRBV3-1; 7 positions agree with TRBD1. CDR3 length equals 15 residues. Germline CDR1 reads LGHDT; CDR2 reads YNNKEL (reference sequence). The trim removed 4 bases at V and 7 bases at J, leaving 10 bases unmatched. DNA of the CDR3: TGTGCCAGCAGCCCCTACGGACAGGCAGGGCAGCCCCAGCATTTT. Amino acid sequence: CASSPYGQAGQPQHF.

This clonotype occurred a few times. V is TRBV20-1 and J is TRBJ2-7; 10 nucleotides align to TRBD2. Per the germline V gene, CDR1 is DFQATT and CDR2 is SNEGSKA (reference sequence). This CDR3 has 16 residues. V trimming: 2 bases; J trimming: 3 bases; junction bases outside the gene matches: 10. The CDR3 sequence: CSARPTSGAILYEQYF. CDR3 bases: TGCAGTGCTAGACCTACTAGCGGGGCCATCCTCTACGAGCAGTACTTC.

This clonotype was picked up a small number of times. The V and J genes are TRBV7-2 and TRBJ1-2; D possibly corresponds to TRBD1 (6 bases). The CDR3 is 14 residues long. Trimming removed 5 bases at V and 5 bases at J, with 15 bases between. Germline CDR1 reads SGHTA; CDR2 reads FQGNSA. Here the CDR3 reads CASSLRQAEYGYTF. For the CDR3, the DNA is TGTGCCAGCAGCCTAAGACAGGCCGAGTATGGCTACACCTTC.